This TCR beta chain was profiled in a study of cytomegalovirus exposure and HLA in healthy donors. The donors, nominally healthy at sampling, likely had unrecorded immune exposures. Study conclusions and caveats: Among the sequence variants, a highly shared cluster was likely an artifact of sequencing. By HLA locus, TCR association rates varied in a later analysis, with DRB1 showing the most and HLA-C the fewest. When analyzed later, a missense DCLRE1C variant was found to be linked to TCR beta V- and J-gene trimming.

This clone was detected only a few times. Its antigen is unknown. Primers included in the PCR were 60 Vbeta and 13 Jbeta primers. Assay: immunoSEQ multiplex PCR; the TCRdb copy retains only in-frame clones and omits some. The sample lists 150,000 to 200,000 clones; nearly 70% were seen once. The CDR3 has 13 residues. Germline CDR1 and CDR2: MRHNA and SNTAGT. V lost 10 bases to trimming and J lost 8 bases; unmatched junction nucleotides: 12. The clonotype was recovered from a man aged 30 to 39 in good health and CMV-seropositive. Sequencing was carried out using PBMCs. J is TRBJ1-2 and V is TRBV6-4; 8 positions agree with TRBD1. The CDR3 nucleotides read TGTGCCACTAAGGGACAGGAGGCTCAAGGCTACACCTTC. It codes for CATKGQEAQGYTF.